Below, 7 T cell receptor beta chains from the same sample are listed, as sequenced in a study of blood T cell repertoires in COVID-19. The repertoire was sequenced with immunoSEQ multiplex PCR; TCRdb's copy has only in-frame clones and lacks some. The table has 310,000 or so clones, around 82% seen once. Sequencing was performed on peripheral blood. Source of these receptors: a woman aged 45-59 years with acute or convalescent COVID-19.

V is TRBV7-6 and J is TRBJ2-1, with a possible D match to TRBD1 (5 bases). V lost 5 bases to trimming and J lost 8 bases, with 19 bases between them. Germline V lookup: CDR1 SGHVS, CDR2 FNYEAQ. This CDR3 comprises 15 residues. This chain's CDR3 is CASSPLLDIRDEQFF. As DNA, the CDR3 is TGTGCCAGCAGCCCATTGCTGGACATTAGGGATGAGCAGTTCTTC.

The chain recombines TRBV7-6 with TRBJ2-1; 8 positions agree with TRBD2. The junction had 4 bases not matched to a gene; V was cut back by 3 bases and J by 3 bases. The germline V gene has CDR1 SGHVS and CDR2 FNYEAQ. The CDR3 spans 15 residues. In DNA form, the CDR3 reads TGTGCCAGCAGCTTCCGGGAGGGTGGCTACAATGAGCAGTTCTTC. Residues: CASSFREGGYNEQFF.

The gene calls are TRBV2 and TRBJ1-1; D is undetermined. The V end lost 3 bases, the J end lost 4 bases, and 9 bases lay between the germline ends. The CDR3 totals 13 residues. Looked up from germline, CDR1 is SNHLY and CDR2 is FYNNEI. The CDR3 protein is CASSEEGSTEAFF. Written as DNA, the CDR3 is TGTGCCAGCAGTGAGGAGGGATCCACTGAAGCTTTCTTT.

The rearrangement uses TRBV5-1 and TRBJ2-1; 11 nucleotides line up with TRBD1. V trimming: 0 bases; J trimming: 9 bases; junction bases outside the gene matches: 17. This CDR3 is built from 19 residues. Germline-derived CDR1 and CDR2 are SGHRS and YFSETQ. The CDR3 sequence is CASSLEGASGTGGRTEQFF. CDR3 bases: TGCGCCAGCAGCTTGGAGGGGGCCTCCGGGACAGGGGGAAGGACTGAGCAGTTCTTC.

A word on this clone: This sample also contains other DNA sequences that code for the same CDR3. The chain recombines TRBV6-5 with TRBJ2-7; TRBD1 matches 8 bases. Germline V gene data show CDR1 as MNHEY and CDR2 as SVGAGI. CDR3 length: 13 residues. Trimming removed 4 bases from V and 7 bases from J; junction bases left unmatched: 6. In nucleotides, the CDR3 is TGTGCCAGCAGTTCCGGGACAGGCTATGAGCAGTACGTC. Protein product: CASSSGTGYEQYV.

The V call is TRBV5-1, the J call TRBJ2-3; unclear D gene. The CDR3 totals 13 residues. From germline, CDR1 is SGHRS and CDR2 YFSETQ. V was trimmed by 4 bases and J by 0 bases, leaving 6 bases between them. Here the CDR3 DNA reads TGCGCCAGCAGCCTACAGAGCACAGATACGCAGTATTTT. Protein: CASSLQSTDTQYF.

This clone showed up just a few times. The chain combines TRBV5-3 with TRBJ2-5; no clear D. TRBV5-3 is an open reading frame, and its role is uncertain. The CDR3 has 14 residues. V was trimmed by 3 bases and J by 1 base, leaving 10 bases between them. Written as DNA, the CDR3 is TGTGCCAGAAGCTCCTCTCCTACCCAAGAGACCCAGTACTTC. Amino acids: CARSSSPTQETQYF.